Sequencing of this T cell receptor (beta chain) was carried out in a study of cytotoxic CD8 clonotypes in ibrutinib-treated CLL. Profiling relied on immunoSEQ multiplex PCR, and the TCRdb table lists in-frame clones only, not all of them. The profile covers tens of thousands of clones, with 55% to 70% appearing a single time and roughly half taken by the ten largest. Extraction of around 2 micrograms of genomic DNA from cryopreserved PBMCs supplied material for TCR beta libraries. Sequencing used PBMCs, obtained after 24 months of ibrutinib treatment. This clonotype was sampled from a human donor with chronic lymphocytic leukemia.

DNA of the CDR3: TGCGCCAGCAGTCAATCGAGCGAGGTGGAGCCCAACAATGAGCAGTTCTTC. Its protein product is CASSQSSEVEPNNEQFF. The chain links TRBV23-1 to TRBJ2-1; no definite D call. TRBV23-1 is annotated as an ORF whose role is uncertain. With 0 bases removed from V and 5 bases from J, the gap between germline ends came to 17 bases. This CDR3 contains 17 residues.